This note documents a single T cell receptor (beta chain) sequence. Its antigen is not known. V was clipped by 1 base and J by 2 bases, with 9 bases between them. The CDR3 runs 15 residues. Per germline, CDR1 SEHNR and CDR2 FQNEAQ (reference sequence). This entry belongs to a study of early T cells in non-severe SARS-CoV-2 infection. Study as a whole: The study sequenced bulk RNA from unsorted whole blood, with chains unpaired. Overall study results and limits: Matches to VDJdb favored anti-spike CD8 responses and missed private and CD4 specificities.

The library protocol tagged individual cDNA molecules with unique molecular identifiers. TCRdb analysed the 5' RACE reads with MiXCR anew, one entry per CDR3 protein. Of approximately 64,000 distinct CDR3 sequences listed, roughly 18% are singletons. The receptor's source is an adult who was a healthcare worker with PCR-confirmed SARS-CoV-2 infection or an uninfected control (not recorded which). Here the sequenced sample was whole blood, taken at baseline. The chain recombines TRBV7-9 with TRBJ1-3; D uncertain. This chain's CDR3 is CASSLVGPTGNTIYF. CDR3 coding DNA: TGTGCCAGCAGCTTAGTTGGGCCAACTGGAAACACCATATATTTT.